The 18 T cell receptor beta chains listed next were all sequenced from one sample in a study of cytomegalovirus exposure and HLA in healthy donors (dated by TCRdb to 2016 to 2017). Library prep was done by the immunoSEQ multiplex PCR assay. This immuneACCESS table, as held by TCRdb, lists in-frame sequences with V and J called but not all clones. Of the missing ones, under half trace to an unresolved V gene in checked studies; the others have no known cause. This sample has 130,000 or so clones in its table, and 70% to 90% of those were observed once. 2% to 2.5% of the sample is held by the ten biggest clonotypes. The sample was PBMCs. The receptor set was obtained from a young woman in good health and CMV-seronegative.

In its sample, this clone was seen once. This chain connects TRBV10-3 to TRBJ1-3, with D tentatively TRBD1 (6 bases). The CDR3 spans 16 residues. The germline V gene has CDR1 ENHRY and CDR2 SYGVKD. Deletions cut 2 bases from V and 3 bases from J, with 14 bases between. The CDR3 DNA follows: TGTGCCATCAGTGAGCCCTGGACAGTCCTTGGAAACACCATATATTTT. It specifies CAISEPWTVLGNTIYF.

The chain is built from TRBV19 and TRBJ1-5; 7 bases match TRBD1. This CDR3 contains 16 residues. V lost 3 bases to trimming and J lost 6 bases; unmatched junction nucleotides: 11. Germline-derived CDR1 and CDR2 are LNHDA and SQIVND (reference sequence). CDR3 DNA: TGTGCCAGTAGTATTATGCCGACAGGGATTTCTCAGCCCCAGCATTTT. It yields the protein CASSIMPTGISQPQHF.

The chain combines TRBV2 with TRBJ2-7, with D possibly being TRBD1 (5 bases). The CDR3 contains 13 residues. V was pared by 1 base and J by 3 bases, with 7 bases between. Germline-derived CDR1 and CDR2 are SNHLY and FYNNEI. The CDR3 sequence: CASSEGGHYEQYF. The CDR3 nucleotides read TGTGCCAGCAGTGAAGGAGGACACTACGAGCAGTACTTC. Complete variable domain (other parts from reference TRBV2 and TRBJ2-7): EPEVTQTPSHQVTQMGQEVILRCVPISNHLYFYWYRQILGQKVEFLVSFYNNEISEKSEIFDDQFSVERPDGSNFTLKIRSTKLEDSAMYFCASSEGGHYEQYFGPGTRLTVT.

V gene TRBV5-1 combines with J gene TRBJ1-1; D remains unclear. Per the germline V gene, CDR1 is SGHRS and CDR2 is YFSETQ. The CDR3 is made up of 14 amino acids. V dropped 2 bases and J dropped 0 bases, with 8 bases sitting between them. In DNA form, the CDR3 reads TGCGCCAGCAGCTTTGCACACCTGAACACTGAAGCTTTCTTT. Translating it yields CASSFAHLNTEAFF.

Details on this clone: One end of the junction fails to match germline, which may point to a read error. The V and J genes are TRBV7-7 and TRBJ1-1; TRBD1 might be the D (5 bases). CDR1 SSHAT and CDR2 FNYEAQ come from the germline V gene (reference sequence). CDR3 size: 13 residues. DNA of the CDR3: TGTGCTAGCAGCTCCAGGGTAAACACTGAAGCTTTCTTT. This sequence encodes CASSSRVNTEAFF.

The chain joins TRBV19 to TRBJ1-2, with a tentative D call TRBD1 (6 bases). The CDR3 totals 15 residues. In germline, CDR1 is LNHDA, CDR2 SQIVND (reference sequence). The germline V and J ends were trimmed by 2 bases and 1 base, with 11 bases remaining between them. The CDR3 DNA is TGTGCCAGTAGTATAAGTACAGGGATTAACTATGGCTACACCTTC. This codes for CASSISTGINYGYTF.

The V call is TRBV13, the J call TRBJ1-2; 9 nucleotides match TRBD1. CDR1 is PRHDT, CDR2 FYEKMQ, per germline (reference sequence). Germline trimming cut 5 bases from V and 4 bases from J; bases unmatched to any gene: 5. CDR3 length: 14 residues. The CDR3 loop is CASSQQGATYGYTF. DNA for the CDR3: TGTGCCAGCAGCCAACAGGGGGCCACCTATGGCTACACCTTC. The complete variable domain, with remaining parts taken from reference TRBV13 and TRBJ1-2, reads AAGVIQSPRHLIKEKRETATLKCYPIPRHDTVYWYQQGPGQDPQFLISFYEKMQSDKGSIPDRFSAQQFSDYHSELNMSSLELGDSALYFCASSQQGATYGYTFGSGTRLTVV.

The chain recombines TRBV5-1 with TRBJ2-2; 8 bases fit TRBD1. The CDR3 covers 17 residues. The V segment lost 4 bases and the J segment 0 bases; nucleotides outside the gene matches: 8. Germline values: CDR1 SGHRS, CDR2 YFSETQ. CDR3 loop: CASSPILTGANTGELFF. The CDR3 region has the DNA TGCGCCAGCAGCCCGATCTTGACAGGGGCGAACACCGGGGAGCTGTTTTTT.

The CDR3 here is CASSPTIVPTDTQYF. The CDR3 region has the DNA TGTGCCAGCAGCCCGACAATCGTCCCCACAGATACGCAGTATTTT. The rearrangement uses TRBV7-2 and TRBJ2-3; D call uncertain. Germline V gene sequence: CDR1 SGHTA, CDR2 FQGNSA. The V end was cut by 5 bases, the J end by 2 bases, with 14 bases between. The CDR3 has 15 residues.

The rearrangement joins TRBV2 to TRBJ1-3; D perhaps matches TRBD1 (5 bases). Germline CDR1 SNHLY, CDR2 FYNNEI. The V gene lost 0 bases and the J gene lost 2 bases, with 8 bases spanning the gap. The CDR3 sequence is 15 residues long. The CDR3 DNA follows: TGTGCCAGCAGTGAAGCCGGCAGGGCTGGAAACACCATATATTTT. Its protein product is CASSEAGRAGNTIYF.

CDR3 in amino acids: CASSQMVGGYEQYF. CDR3 nucleotides: TGCGCCAGCAGCCAGATGGTGGGGGGCTACGAGCAGTACTTC. J is TRBJ2-7 and V is TRBV4-1, with a tentative D call TRBD2 (6 bases). V shed 3 bases and J shed 3 bases, with 12 bases lying between them. CDR3 length: 14 amino acids. Germline loops: CDR1 MGHRA, CDR2 YSYEKL.

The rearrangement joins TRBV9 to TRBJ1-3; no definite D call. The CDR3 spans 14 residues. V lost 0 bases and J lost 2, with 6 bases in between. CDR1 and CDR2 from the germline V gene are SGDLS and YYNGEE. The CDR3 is CASSVVAAGNTIYF. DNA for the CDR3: TGTGCCAGCAGCGTAGTGGCCGCTGGAAACACCATATATTTT.

The CDR3: CASKGVGVTEAFF. Here the CDR3 DNA reads TGTGCCAGCAAGGGGGTAGGTGTCACTGAAGCTTTCTTT. The chain combines TRBV28 with TRBJ1-1; maybe TRBD1 (6 bases). The length of the CDR3 is 13 residues. V was pared by 7 bases and J by 4 bases, with 13 bases between. Germline-derived CDR1 and CDR2 are MDHEN and SYDVKM.

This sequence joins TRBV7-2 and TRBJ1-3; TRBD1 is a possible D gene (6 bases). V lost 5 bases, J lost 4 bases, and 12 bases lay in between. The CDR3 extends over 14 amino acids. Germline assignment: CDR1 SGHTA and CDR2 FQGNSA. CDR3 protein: CASSPGGGGNTIYF. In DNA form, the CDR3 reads TGTGCCAGCAGCCCGGGGGGCGGGGGAAACACCATATATTTT. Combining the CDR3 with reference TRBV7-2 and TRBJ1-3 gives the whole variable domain GAGVSQSPSNKVTEKGKDVELRCDPISGHTALYWYRQSLGQGLEFLIYFQGNSAPDKSGLPSDRFSAERTGGSVSTLTIQRTQQEDSAVYLCASSPGGGGNTIYFGEGSWLTVV.

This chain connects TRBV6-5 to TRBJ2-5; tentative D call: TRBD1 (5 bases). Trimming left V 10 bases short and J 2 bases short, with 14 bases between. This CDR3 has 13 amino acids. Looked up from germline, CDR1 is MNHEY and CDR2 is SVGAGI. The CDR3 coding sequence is TGTGCCACAGGGAAAGGCAGACAAGAGACCCAGTACTTC. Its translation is CATGKGRQETQYF.

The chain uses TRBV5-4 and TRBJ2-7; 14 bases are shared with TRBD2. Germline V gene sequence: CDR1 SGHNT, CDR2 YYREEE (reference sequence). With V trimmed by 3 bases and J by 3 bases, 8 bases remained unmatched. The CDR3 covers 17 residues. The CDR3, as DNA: TGTGCCAGCAGCTCCGGGACTAGCGGGGGACCTCACTACGAGCAGTACTTC. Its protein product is CASSSGTSGGPHYEQYF. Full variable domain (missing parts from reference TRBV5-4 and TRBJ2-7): ETGVTQSPTHLIKTRGQQVTLRCSSQSGHNTVSWYQQALGQGPQFIFQYYREEENGRGNFPPRFSGLQFPNYSSELNVNALELDDSALYLCASSSGTSGGPHYEQYFGPGTRLTVT.

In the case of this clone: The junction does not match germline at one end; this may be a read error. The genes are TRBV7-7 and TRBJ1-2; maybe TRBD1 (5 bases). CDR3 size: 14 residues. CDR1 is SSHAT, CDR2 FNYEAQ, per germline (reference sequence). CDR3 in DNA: TGTGCTAGCAGCTCAACCACAGGATTCTATGGCTACACCTTC. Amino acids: CASSSTTGFYGYTF.

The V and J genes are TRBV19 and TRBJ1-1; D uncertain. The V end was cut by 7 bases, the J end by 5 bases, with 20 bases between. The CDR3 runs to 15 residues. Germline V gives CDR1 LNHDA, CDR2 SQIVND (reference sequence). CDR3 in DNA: TGTGCCAGTACCCTACAGTCGGGGTCAATAACTGAAGCTTTCTTT. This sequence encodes CASTLQSGSITEAFF.